These T cell receptor beta chains were read from a single sample in a study of shared clonotypes between healthy human individuals. Clones were sequenced by immunoSEQ multiplex PCR, and TCRdb holds only the in-frame ones, with some missing. This sample has more than 1.2 million clones, with around 98.5% found just once. The sample taken for sequencing was naive CD4+ T cells sorted from blood. Receptors were obtained from a man younger than 45 in good health. Both conserved end residues are part of each CDR3.

TRBJ1-2 | TRBV19 | CATSNLVAAGYTF
TRBJ1-1 | TRBV5-1 | CASRMRQGGDTEAFF
TRBJ1-1 | TRBV6-5 | CASRTTGSQVTEAFF
TRBJ2-3 | TRBV11-3 | CASSISGSLRDTQYF
TRBJ1-2 | TRBV18 | CASSPPGVGMTQTETGQFYGYTF
TRBJ2-7 | TRBV5-5 | CASSPRDPRSYEQYF
TRBJ2-3 | TRBV7-8 | CASSPRLAGASSTDTQYF
TRBJ2-1 | TRBV5-1 | CASSPGTSGSSIYGQFF
TRBJ2-1 | TRBV7-3 | CASSPASSPQQFF
TRBJ2-4 | TRBV14 | CASSRGAPESIQYF
TRBJ2-5 | TRBV29-1 | CSVESGKETQYF
TRBJ1-1 | TRBV10-3 | CAIRPGTGNTEAFF
TRBJ2-1 | TRBV4-1 | CASSQDLSSGRTGENEQFF
TRBJ1-4 | TRBV11-2 | CASSLQGGTNEKLFF
TRBJ2-7 | TRBV18 | CASSPPGGISYEQYF
TRBJ2-6 | TRBV5-1 | CASSSLSSGANVLTF
TRBJ2-3 | TRBV15 | CATSRYRDLTDTQYF
TRBJ1-2 | TRBV5-4 | CASSLDPGGTYGYTF
TRBJ2-1 | TRBV4-3 | CASSQEGTGPWNEQFF
TRBJ2-7 | TRBV9 | CASSPRTGVSYEQYF
TRBJ2-5 | TRBV28 | CASSLLDRETQYF
TRBJ2-2 | TRBV2 | CASRYRGNGELFF
TRBJ1-5 | TRBV5-3 | CARSFPFWNQPQHF
TRBJ1-2 | TRBV7-2 | CASSLGPENGYTF
TRBJ1-5 | TRBV18 | CASSPPSASNQPQHF
TRBJ2-7 | TRBV10-1 | CASSDGLSYEQYF
TRBJ2-5 | TRBV5-1 | CASGLQGIEETQYF
TRBJ2-3 | TRBV5-4 | CASSHSGRALSDTQYF
TRBJ1-2 | TRBV11-2 | CASSTGTVPNYGYTF
TRBJ2-1 | TRBV10-3 | CAISESKGAGGKNEQFF
TRBJ2-2 | TRBV7-2 | CASSLSRPSGGNTGELFF
TRBJ2-7 | TRBV5-1 | CASSSVPGQGGYEQYF
TRBJ2-7 | TRBV7-9 | CASSSFIGLGYEQYF
TRBJ1-1 | TRBV10-3 | CAIASKRSYRVNTEAFF
TRBJ2-1 | TRBV5-1 | CASSLGGTVNNEQFF
TRBJ2-7 | TRBV11-2 | CASSLDWTPIFGQYF
TRBJ2-3 | TRBV11-3 | CASSQGQNTDTQYF
TRBJ1-1 | TRBV7-8 | CASSPSDGSGRALVFF
TRBJ2-5 | TRBV5-1 | CASSVREKETQYF
TRBJ1-5 | TRBV5-6 | CASSLAGVWQPQHF
TRBJ2-1 | TRBV15 | CATSRVPGLAYNEQFF
TRBJ2-3 | TRBV5-6 | CASSLSTERSTDTQYF
TRBJ2-2 | TRBV28 | CASTRGFGELFF
TRBJ2-1 | TRBV18 | CASSPAGLAGGPRYNEQFF
TRBJ2-6 | TRBV18 | CASSPSPTETSSGANVLTF
TRBJ2-1 | TRBV25-1 | CASSDLAGGPSSYNEQFF
TRBJ2-7 | TRBV7-2 | CASSLGRTYEQYF
TRBJ2-1 | TRBV4-1 | CASSQIGKGVNEQFF
TRBJ2-7 | TRBV21-1 | CASSKAEDRCLAQYF
TRBJ1-1 | TRBV19 | CASSITVNTEAFF
TRBJ2-7 | TRBV14 | CASSRAPYEQYF
TRBJ2-7 | TRBV7-9 | CASRPDTLYEQYF